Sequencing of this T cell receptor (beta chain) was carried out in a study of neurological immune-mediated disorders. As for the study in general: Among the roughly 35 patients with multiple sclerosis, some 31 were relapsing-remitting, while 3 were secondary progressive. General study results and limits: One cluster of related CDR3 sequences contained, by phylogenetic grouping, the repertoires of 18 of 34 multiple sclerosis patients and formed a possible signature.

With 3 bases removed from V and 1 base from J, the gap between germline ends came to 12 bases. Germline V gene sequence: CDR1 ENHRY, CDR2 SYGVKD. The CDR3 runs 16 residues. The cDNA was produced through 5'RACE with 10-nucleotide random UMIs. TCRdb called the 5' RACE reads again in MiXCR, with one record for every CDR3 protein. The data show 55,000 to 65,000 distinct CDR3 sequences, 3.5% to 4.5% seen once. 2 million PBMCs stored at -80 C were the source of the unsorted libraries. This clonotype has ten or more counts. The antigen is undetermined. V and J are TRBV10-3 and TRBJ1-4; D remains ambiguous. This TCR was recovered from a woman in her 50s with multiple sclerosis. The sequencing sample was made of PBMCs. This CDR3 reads CAISDSPPETNEKLFF. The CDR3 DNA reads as TGTGCCATCAGTGACAGTCCCCCAGAAACTAATGAAAAACTGTTTTTT.